This T cell receptor beta chain is from a study of blood T cell repertoires in COVID-19. As for the study in general: COVID-19 samples collected from the United States, Italy and Spain covered acute and convalescent phases.

CDR3 length: 17 amino acids. V lost 4 bases, J lost 2 bases, and 11 bases stayed unmatched. Germline CDR1 reads SGHTS; CDR2 reads YDEGEE. In the study's own analysis: Counts of nucleated cells, estimated from reference gene primer amplification, were obtained. TCRdb keeps only in-frame clones here, not all; method: immunoSEQ multiplex PCR. V, J and clone size reflect that table, while D and trimming were determined from the DNA. Of 150,000 to 200,000 clones detected, approximately 82% appear once; the ten largest clones hold 22%. This clone was detected only a few times. The clonotype originates from an elderly woman with acute or convalescent COVID-19. This chain connects TRBV5-8 to TRBJ2-2; TRBD2 matches at 7 bases. The source material was peripheral blood. In nucleotides, the CDR3 is TGTGCCAGCAGCAGTCTCGACAGCGGGAAAAACACCGGGGAGCTGTTTTTT. Translation: CASSSLDSGKNTGELFF.